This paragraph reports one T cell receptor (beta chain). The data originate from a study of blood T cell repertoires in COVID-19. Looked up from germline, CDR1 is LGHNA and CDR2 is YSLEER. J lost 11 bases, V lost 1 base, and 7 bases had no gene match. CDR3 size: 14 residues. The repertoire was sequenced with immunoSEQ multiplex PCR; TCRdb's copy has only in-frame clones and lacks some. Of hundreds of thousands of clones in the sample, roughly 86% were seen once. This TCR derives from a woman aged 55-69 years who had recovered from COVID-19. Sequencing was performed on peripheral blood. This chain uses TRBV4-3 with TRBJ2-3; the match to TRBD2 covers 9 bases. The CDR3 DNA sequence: TGCGCCAGCAGCCAAGGAGCTAGCGGGGATTGGCAGTATTTT. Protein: CASSQGASGDWQYF.